A selection of T cell receptor beta chains follows, all from one sample in a study of T cells after yellow fever vaccination. One entry per CDR3 protein results from TCRdb running MiXCR on the 5' RACE reads. The repertoire has 200,000 to 250,000 distinct CDR3 sequences, more than 3% of them found once; the top ten carry under 3.5%. The sequenced sample was CD4+ T cells sorted from PBMCs, obtained 10 days after the yellow fever booster vaccination. These TCRs come from a man aged 18 to 29 who received the YFV17D yellow fever vaccine. The CDR3 runs from the conserved cysteine through the conserved F or W.

v_call	j_call	cdr3_aa
TRBV7-2	TRBJ1-1	CASSQDRGNTEAFF
TRBV9	TRBJ2-1	CASSVVIAGGYNEQFF
TRBV5-1	TRBJ2-3	CASKPSVVTDTQYF
TRBV4-1	TRBJ2-7	CASSQQQGYEQYF
TRBV27	TRBJ2-2	CASRGRFTGELFF
TRBV29-1	TRBJ2-1	CRAGLAGGHSSYNEQFF
TRBV28	TRBJ2-5	CASMPWDGETQYF
TRBV29-1	TRBJ2-1	CSVEGDRGINEQFF
TRBV5-1	TRBJ2-5	CASSGGQGEETQYF
TRBV14	TRBJ1-4	CASSYPGEKLFF
TRBV10-3	TRBJ2-3	CAISPGTGISTDTQYF
TRBV5-1	TRBJ2-3	CASSLGARYWPSTDTQYF
TRBV5-1	TRBJ2-3	CASSLTGGGTDTQYF
TRBV6-2/TRBV6-3	TRBJ1-1	CASSSFSNTEAFF
TRBV7-2	TRBJ2-7	CASRLTGTYEQYF
TRBV5-5	TRBJ2-4	CASSLGLAKNIQYF
TRBV24-1	TRBJ2-7	CATGTGGYEQYF
TRBV7-9	TRBJ1-2	CASSPGEGSHGYTF
TRBV11-2	TRBJ1-2	CASSGMAGASYYGYTF
TRBV5-1	TRBJ2-3	CASSLVGAGGSLSTDTQYF
TRBV18	TRBJ2-3	CASSPPGGADTQYF
TRBV12-3/TRBV12-4	TRBJ1-2	CASSILQGSYGYTF
TRBV5-4	TRBJ2-7	CASSLDRGEQYF
TRBV10-1	TRBJ2-1	CASSGLVAGAYNEQFF
TRBV5-1	TRBJ2-3	CASSLGQGVGLRYF
TRBV14	TRBJ2-1	CASSLSGPNEQFF
TRBV7-3	TRBJ1-6	CASSSGVKSPLHF
TRBV12-3/TRBV12-4	TRBJ2-2	CASSFRGGVGELFF
TRBV4-3	TRBJ2-1	CASSQRGGGNEQFF
TRBV7-2	TRBJ1-5	CASSPPGVSNQPQHF
TRBV6-5	TRBJ2-2	CASSYSAGAWITRGELFF
TRBV4-2	TRBJ2-7	CASSREKETYEQYF
TRBV5-1	TRBJ1-1	CASTPTTGNTEAFF